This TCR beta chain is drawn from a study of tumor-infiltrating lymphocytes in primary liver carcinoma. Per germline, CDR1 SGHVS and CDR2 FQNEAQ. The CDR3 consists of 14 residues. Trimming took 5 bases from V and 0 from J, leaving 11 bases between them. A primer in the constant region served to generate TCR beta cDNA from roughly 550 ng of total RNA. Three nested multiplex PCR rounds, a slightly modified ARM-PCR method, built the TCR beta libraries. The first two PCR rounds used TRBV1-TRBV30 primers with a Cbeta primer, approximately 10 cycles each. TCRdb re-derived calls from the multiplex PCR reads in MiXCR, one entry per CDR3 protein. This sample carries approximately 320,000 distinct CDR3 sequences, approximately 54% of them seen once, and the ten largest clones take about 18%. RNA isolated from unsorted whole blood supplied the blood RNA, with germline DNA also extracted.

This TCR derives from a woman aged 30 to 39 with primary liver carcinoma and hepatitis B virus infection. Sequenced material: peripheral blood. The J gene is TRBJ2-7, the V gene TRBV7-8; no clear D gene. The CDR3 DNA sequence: TGTGCCAGCAGCATCAAAGGAAGCTCCTACGAGCAGTACTTC. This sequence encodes CASSIKGSSYEQYF. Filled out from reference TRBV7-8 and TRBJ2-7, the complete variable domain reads GAGVSQSPRYKVAKRGQDVALRCDPISGHVSLFWYQQALGQGPEFLTYFQNEAQLDKSGLPSDRFFAERPEGSVSTLKIQRTQQEDSAVYLCASSIKGSSYEQYFGPGTRLTVT.